This T cell receptor beta chain emerged from a study of blood T cell repertoires in COVID-19. Study-level information: The United States, Italy and Spain were the sources of the acute and convalescent COVID-19 samples. T cells, B-cell-depleted T cells, or PBMCs provided the cDNA or gDNA that served as material.

Source study methods: Estimated nucleated cell counts came from reference gene primer amplification. Sequencing used immunoSEQ multiplex PCR; TCRdb keeps in-frame clones, though not all of them. The DNA gave D and trimming, while V, J and clone size come from that table. The sample has some 250,000 clones; around 80% are singletons. The CDR3 runs 14 residues. Germline V CDR1 and CDR2: SGHNT, YENEEA. The J segment lost 3 bases and the V segment lost 5 bases, leaving 5 bases of the junction unmatched. This clonotype was obtained from a man aged 40-49 years with acute or convalescent COVID-19. The genes are TRBV11-3 and TRBJ2-7; 9 bases match TRBD1. Sequenced material: peripheral blood. CDR3 region: CASSLMGQGYEQYF. The CDR3 coding sequence is TGTGCCAGCAGCCTAATGGGACAGGGCTACGAGCAGTACTTC.